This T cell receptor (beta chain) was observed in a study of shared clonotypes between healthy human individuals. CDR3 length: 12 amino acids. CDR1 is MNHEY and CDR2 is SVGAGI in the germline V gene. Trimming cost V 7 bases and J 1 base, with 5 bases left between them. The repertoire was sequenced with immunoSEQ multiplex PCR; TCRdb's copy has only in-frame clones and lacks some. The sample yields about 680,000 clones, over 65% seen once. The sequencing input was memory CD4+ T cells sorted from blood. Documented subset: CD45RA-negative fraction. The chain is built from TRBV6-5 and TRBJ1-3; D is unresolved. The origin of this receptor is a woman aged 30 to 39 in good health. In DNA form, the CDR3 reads TGTGCCAGCATAGGTTCTGGAAACACCATATATTTT. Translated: CASIGSGNTIYF.